These T cell receptor beta chains were read from a single sample in a study of T cells after posttransplantation cyclophosphamide. Assay: immunoSEQ multiplex PCR; the TCRdb copy retains only in-frame clones and omits some. The table lists some 49,000 clones, roughly nine tenths of them singletons, with 3% to 3.5% in the top ten. Sequencing was done on a sample of PBMCs. These receptors all come from a woman aged 45-59 years in good health and a related stem cell transplant donor. Each CDR3 is given with its conserved first and last residue. A D gene is named only where the DNA matches it firmly. Some rows have no size entry. The others give once, few or many, or a class for an expanded clone.

j_call v_call d_call clone_size cdr3_nt cdr3_aa
TRBJ2-7 TRBV7-3 - - TGTGCCAGCAGCCCCCAGGACTGGAACGAGCAGTACTTC CASSPQDWNEQYF
TRBJ2-3 TRBV5-4 - once TGTGCCAGCAGCTTGGTGCGCCGCACAGATACGCAGTATTTT CASSLVRRTDTQYF
TRBJ2-1 TRBV28 TRBD1 - TGTGCCAGCAGTTCGACAGGGGAAGCCGGCGGTGAGCAGTTCTTC CASSSTGEAGGEQFF
TRBJ1-4 TRBV19 - - TGTGCCAGTAGCCCCGGGGTAACTCGACTGTTTTTT CASSPGVTRLFF
TRBJ2-1 TRBV5-4 TRBD2 - TGTGCCAGCGAAGCGCGGGGGGGCCCCAATGAGCAGTTCTTC CASEARGGPNEQFF
TRBJ1-1 TRBV6-4 - - TGTGCCAGCAGTGAGGAGGGGACCCTGGGAAACACTGAAGCTTTCTTT CASSEEGTLGNTEAFF
TRBJ1-1 TRBV28 - - TGTGCCAGCAGTGAGGTTGTCTCAGTATCAGCTTTCTTT CASSEVVSVSAFF
TRBJ1-2 TRBV15 - once TGTGCCACCGGCAGAACTTTGAGGAGAGAGGGAAACGAAGGGGGCTACACCTTC CATGRTLRREGNEGGYTF
TRBJ2-7 TRBV6-1 - few TGTGCCAGCAGTGAAGCAGGGGACACCTCCTACGAGCAGTACTTC CASSEAGDTSYEQYF
TRBJ1-1 TRBV21-1 - - TGTGCCACCACAGGGGAAACTGAAGCTTTCTTT CATTGETEAFF
TRBJ2-3 TRBV2 TRBD1 - TGTGCCAGCAGTGGGGACAGGTCAGCAGATACGCAGTATTTT CASSGDRSADTQYF
TRBJ2-1 TRBV19 TRBD2 once TGTGCCAGTAGTATTTCGCGCGGGGGCTCCTACAATGAGCAGTTCTTC CASSISRGGSYNEQFF
TRBJ1-2 TRBV28 - - TGTGCCAGCAGCGTTCGGTACAACTATGGCTACACCTTC CASSVRYNYGYTF
TRBJ1-1 TRBV19 TRBD1 - TGTGCCAGTTACGACAGGGGGCTTGGCACTGAAGCTTTCTTT CASYDRGLGTEAFF
TRBJ2-7 TRBV5-6 - - TGTGCCAGCAGCTTGTCCGAGGGTTTCTACGAGCAGTACTTC CASSLSEGFYEQYF
TRBJ2-2 TRBV30 - - TGTGCCTGGAGAGCGGGACAGAACACCGGGGAGCTGTTTTTT CAWRAGQNTGELFF
TRBJ2-1 TRBV29-1 - - TGCAGCGTTCTGACTCCACTCTACAATGAGCAGTTCTTC CSVLTPLYNEQFF
TRBJ2-5 TRBV4-1 - - TGCGCCAGCAGCCACAAAACGGGGGTGGAGACCCAGTACTTC CASSHKTGVETQYF
TRBJ1-2 TRBV5-5 TRBD1 - TGTGCCAGCACCTTGACAGGGGCGAGGTATGGCTACACCTTC CASTLTGARYGYTF
TRBJ2-2 TRBV19 TRBD1 - TGTGCCAGTAGTATTGGGACAGGGGACACCGGGGAGCTGTTTTTT CASSIGTGDTGELFF
TRBJ1-4 TRBV6-5 TRBD1 - TGTGCCAGCAGTTACTCGCGACAGGGGACACTGTTTTTT CASSYSRQGTLFF
TRBJ2-3 TRBV6-6 - - TGTGCCAGCAGTTCCCGTGACACGAGCACAGATACGCAGTATTTT CASSSRDTSTDTQYF
TRBJ2-3 TRBV28 TRBD1 - TGTGCCAGCAAATCAAAACCGGACAGGGTCGATACGCAGTATTTT CASKSKPDRVDTQYF
TRBJ1-1 TRBV19 TRBD1 once TGTGCCAGTAGTGACGGACAGGGTTGGGAAGCTTTCTTT CASSDGQGWEAFF
TRBJ2-7 TRBV6-6 - - TGTGCCACGCGCCAGACAAGAACAGGGTCCTACGAGCAGTACTTC CATRQTRTGSYEQYF
TRBJ1-5 TRBV15 TRBD1 - TGTGCCACCAGCGTGGACAGGGGCTATCAGCCCCAGCATTTT CATSVDRGYQPQHF
TRBJ2-7 TRBV10-1 - - TGCGCCAGCAGTGTTTCCAGGGGTCCCTACGAGCAGTACTTC CASSVSRGPYEQYF
TRBJ2-1 TRBV9 - - TGTGCCAGCAGCGAATTCCCGACGAGCGGCTCTTACAATGAGCAGTTCTTC CASSEFPTSGSYNEQFF
TRBJ1-5 TRBV30 TRBD1 - TGTGCCTGGAGTATCGGGACAGAACCCAATCAGCCCCAGCATTTT CAWSIGTEPNQPQHF
TRBJ2-1 TRBV9 TRBD2 once TGTGCCAGCAGCCCGGGACTAGCGGGGGCCTACAATGAGCAGTTCTTC CASSPGLAGAYNEQFF
TRBJ1-2 TRBV27 TRBD1 once TGTGCCAGCAGTTGGCGGACAGGGGCCTATGGCTACACCTTC CASSWRTGAYGYTF
TRBJ1-1 TRBV9 TRBD1 - TGTGCCAGCAGCGTAGCTCCGGGACAGGGTATATTGGACACTGAAGCTTTCTTT CASSVAPGQGILDTEAFF
TRBJ1-5 TRBV6-1 TRBD1 - TGTGCCAGCAGTGAATTTAGAGGGGGCGCGAGGCAGCCCCAGCATTTT CASSEFRGGARQPQHF
TRBJ2-7 TRBV4-1 - - TGCGCCAGCAGCCCCGGAGGTGGAGGGACCCCCTACGAGCAGTACTTC CASSPGGGGTPYEQYF
TRBJ2-7 TRBV7-9 - - TGTGCCAGCAGCTTAGAGTCAGTCGACGAGCAGTACTTC CASSLESVDEQYF
TRBJ2-1 TRBV2 - - TGTGCCAGCAGGACCCCGTGGGCGGGTACGGACAATGAGCAGTTCTTC CASRTPWAGTDNEQFF
TRBJ2-3 TRBV7-3 TRBD2 - TGTGCCAGCAGCTTAACCTCCGTCCTAGCGGGAGGTAGAGATACGCAGTATTTT CASSLTSVLAGGRDTQYF